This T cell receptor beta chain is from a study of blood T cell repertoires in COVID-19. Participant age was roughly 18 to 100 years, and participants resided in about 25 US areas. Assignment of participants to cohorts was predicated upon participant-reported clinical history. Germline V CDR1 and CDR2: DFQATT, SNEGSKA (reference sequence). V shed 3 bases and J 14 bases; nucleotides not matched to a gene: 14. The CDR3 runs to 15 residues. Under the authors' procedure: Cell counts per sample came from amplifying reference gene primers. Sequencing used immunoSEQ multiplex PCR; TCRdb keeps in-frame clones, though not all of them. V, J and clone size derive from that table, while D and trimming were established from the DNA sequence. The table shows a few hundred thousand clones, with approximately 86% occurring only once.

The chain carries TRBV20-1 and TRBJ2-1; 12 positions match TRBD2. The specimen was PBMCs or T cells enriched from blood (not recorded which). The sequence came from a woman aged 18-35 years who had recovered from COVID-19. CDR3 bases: TGCAGTGCTAGTAAAGCGGCTAGCGGGGGGGCTGTAAAGTTCTTC. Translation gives CSASKAASGGAVKFF.